This T cell receptor (beta chain) was found in a study of T cells in Graves' hyperthyroidism and ophthalmopathy (dated by TCRdb to 2018 to 2020). Looking at the study overall: Peripheral blood samples were taken at the time of initial diagnosis, prior to any treatment. To identify distinguishing TCR V-J signatures, a discovery cohort of around 100 patients was used, comprising 43 with Graves' ophthalmopathy and 57 with stable Graves' hyperthyroidism. Whether ophthalmopathy could be predicted prospectively was tested in an independent validation cohort made up of approximately 19 hyperthyroidism patients plus 17 patients who later progressed to ophthalmopathy. The 100 or so discovery patients were randomly split 7:3 into training and test sets. In addition, the study compared T-cell repertoires in thyroid tissue and in blood from six Graves' hyperthyroidism patients. Following sampling, methimazole starting at 30 mg daily was given to hyperthyroidism patients, and high-dose intravenous methylprednisolone was given to ophthalmopathy patients. According to the paper, TCR Vbeta CDR3 sequencing was carried out on 135 peripheral blood samples, which came from 40 to 45 ophthalmopathy, 75 or so hyperthyroidism and roughly 17 progressor patients. Overall study outcomes, separate from this receptor: A model built on a 13 V-J signature distinguished ophthalmopathy from stable hyperthyroidism, reaching 87.88% sensitivity and 81% to 83% specificity in cross-validation and 80%/75% in testing. Sample size was not statistically predetermined, and blinding of investigators to group allocation was not performed. In validation, the model predicted progression to ophthalmopathy with approximately 71% sensitivity and roughly 72% specificity, a median of 6.5 months before onset. Blood samples also contained most of the expanded thyroid clonotypes (frequency above 0.001), which suggests that blood repertoires may reflect thyroid immune responses.

This clonotype was counted many times. Its antigen is not yet known. Per-base quality was not reported, and no clone a single base away is much larger than it. Stable Graves' hyperthyroidism was defined as the absence of progression to ophthalmopathy over 18 months of follow-up. The hyperthyroidism patients were between 18 and 65 years old and newly diagnosed, with a disease duration of less than 2 months. Exclusion was applied to patients with uncontrolled infections, other autoimmune diseases, pregnancy or lactation. Diagnoses were based on clinical symptoms, serum thyroxine and TRAb, thyroid ultrasound and orbital computed tomography. Ficoll-Paque density gradient centrifugation was used to isolate PBMCs from about 9.4 ml of fresh peripheral blood. Total RNA was extracted using Trizol reagent, and RNA quality was assessed on an Agilent 2100 Bioanalyzer. The TCR beta CDR3 regions were amplified from RNA transcripts. The first round of RT-PCR for the TCR CDR3 was performed with the HTBI primer set and the Qiagen OneStep RT-PCR kit. Libraries were constructed in a second round of multiplex PCR, after which size selection and purification were performed. Paired-end sequencing of the libraries was performed with 100 bp reads on an Illumina HiSeq2000. The authors' analysis ran thus. SOAPnuke was used to process the raw data, throwing out any read that contained adapters or uncalled bases, had a mean Phred below 15, or lacked an exact constant-primer or identifier match. High-quality paired reads were merged using COPE v1.2.5, and each unique nucleotide sequence was defined as a clonotype. Clonotypes were aligned to IMGT TRBV, TRBD and TRBJ reference segments using MiTCR v1.1. The analysis was restricted to V-J combinations with a frequency above 0.0001, which together covered 99% to 99.2% of the repertoires. A TCS score was defined as the ratio between F50 (clonal expansion) and ExV (chaos), using BLOSUM62-based TCRdist between CDR3 peptides within each V-J. Welch's t-statistics and random forest reduced around 510 V-J features to 13, which were used in a naive Bayes classifier (R e1071). Clones were called with MiXCR by TCRdb after fastp trimmed the public reads at Q25, and only in-frame beta chains were retained. Duplicate CDR3 protein sequences are folded into a single record with the most common DNA and genes. TCRdb, not the original authors, processed these V and J calls. In all, the sample holds about 360,000 distinct CDR3 sequences, and 13% of those were seen once. The ten most abundant clones make up 9.2% of the sample.

The sample comprised blood. This TCR was sampled from a woman aged 18-30 years with Graves' hyperthyroidism.

For the CDR3, the sequence is CSAPSQGPNNEQFF. The nucleotides read TGCAGTGCCCCCTCGCAGGGTCCGAACAATGAGCAGTTCTTC. Rearrangement joined TRBV20-1 to TRBJ2-1, with TRBD1 perhaps the D gene, on 5 matching bases. The CDR3 has 14 amino acids, counting the end cysteine and phenylalanine. Left in the record is the CDR3 DNA by itself, 42 bases read in frame from the first base. The germline V gene (reference sequence) yields DFQATT for CDR1 and SNEGSKA for CDR2. V loses 6 bases, J loses 5 bases, and the germline ends lie 17 bases apart.